In its sample, the clone carrying this T cell receptor beta chain was seen a few times. Its specificity is unknown. This sample was taken from a study of CD8 T cells in ankylosing spondylitis. Study outcomes and limitations: Certain motif variants had earlier been reported in reactive arthritis synovial fluid and blood. Disease-linked clones were CD8+ and relatively rare in peripheral blood. Reported data indicate significant enrichment of disease-linked clones within matched ankylosing spondylitis synovial fluid. Seemingly characteristic of ankylosing spondylitis blood was a TCR beta motif consisting of eight highly homologous variants.

Preparation of TCR beta libraries was done by quantitative 5'-RACE with molecular barcodes. In TCRdb, the 5' RACE reads were re-called with MiXCR into one record per CDR3 protein. Of 500,000 to 650,000 distinct CDR3 sequences in the sample, over 4% are singletons; the top ten hold under 4.5%. V was pared by 0 bases and J by 10 bases, with 10 bases between. Germline V lookup: CDR1 SGDLS, CDR2 YYNGEE. The CDR3 is 13 residues long. Sequenced sample: blood, either unsorted or a sorted T cell fraction (not recorded which). This sequence originates from a male donor with ankylosing spondylitis. The chain recombines TRBV9 with TRBJ2-2; D tentatively reads TRBD1 or TRBD2 (5 bases each). CDR3 bases: TGTGCCAGCAGCGTAGAGGTGGGGGTGGAGCTGTTTTTT. It is translated as CASSVEVGVELFF.